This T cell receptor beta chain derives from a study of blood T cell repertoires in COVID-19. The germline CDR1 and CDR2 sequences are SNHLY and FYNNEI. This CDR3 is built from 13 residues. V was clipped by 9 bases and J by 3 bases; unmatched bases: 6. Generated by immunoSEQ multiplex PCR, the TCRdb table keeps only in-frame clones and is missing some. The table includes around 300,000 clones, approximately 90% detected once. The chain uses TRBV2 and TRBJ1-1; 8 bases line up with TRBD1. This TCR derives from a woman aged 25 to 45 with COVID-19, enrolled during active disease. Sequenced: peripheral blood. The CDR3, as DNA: TGTGCCAGTAACAGGGGGGGGGACACTGAAGCTTTCTTT. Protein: CASNRGGDTEAFF.